Below, 5 T cell receptor beta chains from the same sample are listed, as sequenced in a study of Ad26.COV2.S vaccination and SARS-CoV-2 variants. Assay used: immunoSEQ multiplex PCR; TCRdb lists only in-frame clones, some missing. The sample has approximately 450,000 clones, approximately 92% seen once; the top ten hold over 9%. As for treatment: around 19 received Ad26.COV2.S at low or high dose, single or two shots; 5 received placebo; per-sample allocation not given. Specimens were obtained on day 63 following the first vaccine or placebo injection. Sequenced material: peripheral blood, taken in a trial of Ad26.COV2.S vaccine versus placebo. These receptor sequences come from a person aged 18-60 years who received the Ad26.COV2.S COVID-19 vaccine or a placebo.

The V gene is TRBV6-2 or TRBV6-3, the J gene TRBJ2-7, with TRBD2 matching 12 bases. V lost 0 bases and J lost 1; bases outside the gene matches: 7. CDR3 length: 18 amino acids. CDR1 MNHEY and CDR2 SVGEGT come from the germline V gene. The CDR3 here is CASSYSIGTSGPSYEQYF. The CDR3 DNA is TGTGCCAGCAGTTACTCGATAGGGACTAGCGGGCCATCCTACGAGCAGTACTTC.

The chain is built from TRBV28 and TRBJ1-4; the match to TRBD1 covers 7 bases. Germline values: CDR1 MDHEN, CDR2 SYDVKM. This CDR3 comprises 14 residues. Trimming at V came to 6 bases and at J to 5 bases, leaving 6 bases not matched to a gene. CDR3: CASSPGGRNEKLFF. CDR3 DNA: TGTGCCAGCAGCCCAGGGGGGCGGAATGAAAAACTGTTTTTT.

This chain connects TRBV30 to TRBJ1-2; 8 nucleotides align to TRBD1. J lost 8 bases, V lost 4 bases, and 15 bases had no gene match. This CDR3 spans 15 amino acids. Germline V lookup: CDR1 GTSNPN, CDR2 SVGIG (reference sequence). CDR3: CAWTQGSQGAAGYTF. CDR3 coding DNA: TGTGCCTGGACCCAGGGTTCGCAGGGGGCGGCCGGCTACACCTTC.

The rearrangement uses TRBV9 and TRBJ1-3; the match to TRBD1 covers 7 bases. The V and J ends lost 3 bases and 0 bases, in that order; junction bases with no gene match: 6. From germline, CDR1 is SGDLS and CDR2 YYNGEE. The CDR3 is 16 residues long. The CDR3 DNA reads as TGTGCCAGCAGCGCCACCGCAGGGGGCTCTGGAAACACCATATATTTT. Translating gives CASSATAGGSGNTIYF.

This clone was detected only once. This chain connects TRBV4-3 to TRBJ2-7; 11 bases map to TRBD2. Germline CDR1 LGHNA, CDR2 YSLEER. This CDR3 has 14 amino acids. The ends lost 4 bases at V and 6 bases at J; junction bases unmatched: 5. The CDR3 region has the DNA TGCGCCAGCAGCCCACTAGCGGGGGTTGGCGAGCAGTACTTC. It encodes CASSPLAGVGEQYF.